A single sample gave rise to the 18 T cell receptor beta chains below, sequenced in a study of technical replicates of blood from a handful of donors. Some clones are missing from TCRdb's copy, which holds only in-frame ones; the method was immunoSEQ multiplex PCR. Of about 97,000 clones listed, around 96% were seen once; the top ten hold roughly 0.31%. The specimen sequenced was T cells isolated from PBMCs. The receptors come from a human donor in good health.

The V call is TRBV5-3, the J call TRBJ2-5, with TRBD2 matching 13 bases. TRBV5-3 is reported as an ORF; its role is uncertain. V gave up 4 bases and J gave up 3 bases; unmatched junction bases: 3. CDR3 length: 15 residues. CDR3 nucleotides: TGTGCCAGAAGCAAAGGGACTAGCGGGAAAGAGACCCAGTACTTC. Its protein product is CARSKGTSGKETQYF.

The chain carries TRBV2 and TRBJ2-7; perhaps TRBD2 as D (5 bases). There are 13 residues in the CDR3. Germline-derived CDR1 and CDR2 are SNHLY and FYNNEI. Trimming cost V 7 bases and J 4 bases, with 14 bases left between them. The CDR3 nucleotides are TGTGCCAGCACCGCTAGGAGCGGATACGAGCAGTACTTC. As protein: CASTARSGYEQYF.

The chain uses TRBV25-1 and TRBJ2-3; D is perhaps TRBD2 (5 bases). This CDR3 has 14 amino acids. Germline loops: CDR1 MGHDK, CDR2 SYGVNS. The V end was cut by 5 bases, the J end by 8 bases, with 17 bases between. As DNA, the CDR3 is TGTGCCAGCAGTCCTCCGAGAGGGATGGGTACGCAGTATTTT. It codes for CASSPPRGMGTQYF.

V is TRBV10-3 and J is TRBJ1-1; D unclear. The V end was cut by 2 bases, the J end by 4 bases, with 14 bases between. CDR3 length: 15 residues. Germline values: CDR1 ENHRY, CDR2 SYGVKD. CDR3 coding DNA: TGTGCCATCAGTGAGGAGGGCAATTGGGCCACTGAAGCTTTCTTT. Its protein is CAISEEGNWATEAFF.

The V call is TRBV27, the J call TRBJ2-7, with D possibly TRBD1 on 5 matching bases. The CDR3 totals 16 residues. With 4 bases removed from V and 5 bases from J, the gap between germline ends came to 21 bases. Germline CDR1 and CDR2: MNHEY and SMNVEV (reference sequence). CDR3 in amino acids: CASSSTRVSGIHEQYF. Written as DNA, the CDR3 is TGTGCCAGCAGTTCGACCAGGGTTAGTGGGATCCACGAGCAGTACTTC.

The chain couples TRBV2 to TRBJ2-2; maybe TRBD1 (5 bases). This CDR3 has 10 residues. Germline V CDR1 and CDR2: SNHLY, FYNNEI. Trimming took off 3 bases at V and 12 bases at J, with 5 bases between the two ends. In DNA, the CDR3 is TGTGCCAGCAGTGAGGGGCAGCTGTTTTTT. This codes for CASSEGQLFF.

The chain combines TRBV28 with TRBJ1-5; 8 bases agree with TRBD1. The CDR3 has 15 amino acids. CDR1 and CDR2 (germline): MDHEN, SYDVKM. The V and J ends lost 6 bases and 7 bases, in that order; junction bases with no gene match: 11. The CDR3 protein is CASSRRQGIDQPQHF. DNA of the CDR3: TGTGCCAGCAGCCGTAGACAGGGGATTGACCAGCCCCAGCATTTT.

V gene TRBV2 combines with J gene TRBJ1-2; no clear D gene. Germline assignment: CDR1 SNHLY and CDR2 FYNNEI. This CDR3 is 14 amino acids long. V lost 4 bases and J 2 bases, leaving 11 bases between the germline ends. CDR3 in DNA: TGTGCCAGCAGTGGCCCCCACACCAACTATGGCTACACCTTC. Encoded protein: CASSGPHTNYGYTF.

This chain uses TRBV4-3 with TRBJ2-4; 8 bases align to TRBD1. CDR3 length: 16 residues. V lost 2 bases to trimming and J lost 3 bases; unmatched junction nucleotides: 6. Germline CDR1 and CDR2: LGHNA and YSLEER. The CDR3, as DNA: TGCGCCAGCAGCCAACGGACAGGGAGCGGCAAAAACATTCAGTACTTC. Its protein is CASSQRTGSGKNIQYF.

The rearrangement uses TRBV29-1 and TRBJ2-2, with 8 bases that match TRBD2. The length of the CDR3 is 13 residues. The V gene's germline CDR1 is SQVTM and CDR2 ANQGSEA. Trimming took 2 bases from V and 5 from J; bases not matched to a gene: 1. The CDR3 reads CSVEREGTGELFF. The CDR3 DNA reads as TGCAGCGTTGAACGGGAGGGAACCGGGGAGCTGTTTTTT.

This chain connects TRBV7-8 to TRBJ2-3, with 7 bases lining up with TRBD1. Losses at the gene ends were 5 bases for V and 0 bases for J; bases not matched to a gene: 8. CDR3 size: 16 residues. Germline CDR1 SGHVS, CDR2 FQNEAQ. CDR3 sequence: CASSIYRQGSTDTQYF. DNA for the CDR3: TGTGCCAGCAGCATCTATAGACAGGGCAGCACAGATACGCAGTATTTT.

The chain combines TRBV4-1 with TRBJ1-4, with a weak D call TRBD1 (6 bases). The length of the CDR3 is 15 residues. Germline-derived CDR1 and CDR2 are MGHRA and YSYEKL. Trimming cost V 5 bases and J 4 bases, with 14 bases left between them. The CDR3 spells CASSLRGGLNEKLFF. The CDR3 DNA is TGCGCCAGCAGCTTAAGGGGGGGACTTAATGAAAAACTGTTTTTT.

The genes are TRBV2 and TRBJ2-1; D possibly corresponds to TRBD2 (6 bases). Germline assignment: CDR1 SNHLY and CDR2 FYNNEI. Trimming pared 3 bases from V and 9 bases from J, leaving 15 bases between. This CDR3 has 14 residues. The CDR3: CASSEEGPPSEQFF. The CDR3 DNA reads TGTGCCAGCAGTGAGGAGGGGCCACCCAGTGAGCAGTTCTTC.

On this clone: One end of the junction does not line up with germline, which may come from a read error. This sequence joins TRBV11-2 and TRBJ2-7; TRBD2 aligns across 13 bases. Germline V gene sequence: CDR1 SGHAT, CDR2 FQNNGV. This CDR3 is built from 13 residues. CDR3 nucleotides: TGTGCCAGCAGCTTAAGACTAGCGGGAGGCCCGGGGTTC. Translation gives CASSLRLAGGPGF.

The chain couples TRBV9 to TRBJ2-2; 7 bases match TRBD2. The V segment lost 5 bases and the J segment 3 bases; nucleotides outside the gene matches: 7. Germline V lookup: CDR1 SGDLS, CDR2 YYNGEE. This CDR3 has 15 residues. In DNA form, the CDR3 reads TGTGCCAGCAGGAAGAAGGGGAGGGACACCGGGGAGCTGTTTTTT. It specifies CASRKKGRDTGELFF.

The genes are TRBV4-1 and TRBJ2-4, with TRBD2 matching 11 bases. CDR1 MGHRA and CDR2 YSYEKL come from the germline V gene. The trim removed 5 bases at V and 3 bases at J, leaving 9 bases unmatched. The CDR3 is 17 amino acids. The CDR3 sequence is CASSSGTSGNSKNIQYF. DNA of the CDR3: TGCGCCAGCAGCTCGGGGACTAGCGGCAATAGCAAAAACATTCAGTACTTC.

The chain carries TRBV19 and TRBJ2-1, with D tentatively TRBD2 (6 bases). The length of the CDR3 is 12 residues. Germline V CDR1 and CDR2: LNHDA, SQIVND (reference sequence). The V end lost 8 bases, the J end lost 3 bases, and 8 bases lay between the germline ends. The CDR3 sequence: CASREIYNEQFF. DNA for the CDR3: TGTGCCAGTCGGGAGATCTACAATGAGCAGTTCTTC.

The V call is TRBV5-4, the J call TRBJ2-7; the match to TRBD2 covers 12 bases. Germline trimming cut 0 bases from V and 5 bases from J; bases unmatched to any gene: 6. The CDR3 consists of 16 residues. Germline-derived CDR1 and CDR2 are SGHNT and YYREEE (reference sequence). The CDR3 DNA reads TGTGCCAGCAGCTTGGCGGGACTAGCGGGCGGAGACGAGCAGTACTTC. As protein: CASSLAGLAGGDEQYF.